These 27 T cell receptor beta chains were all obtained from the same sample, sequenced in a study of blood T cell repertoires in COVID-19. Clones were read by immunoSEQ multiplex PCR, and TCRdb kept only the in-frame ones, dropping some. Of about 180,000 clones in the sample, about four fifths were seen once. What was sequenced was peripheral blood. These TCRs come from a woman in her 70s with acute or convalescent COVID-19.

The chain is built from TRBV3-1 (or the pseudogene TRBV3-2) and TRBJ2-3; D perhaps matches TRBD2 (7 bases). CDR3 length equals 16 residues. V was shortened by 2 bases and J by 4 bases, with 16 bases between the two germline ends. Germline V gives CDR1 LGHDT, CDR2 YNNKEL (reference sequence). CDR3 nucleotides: TGTGCCAGCAGCCAATTAGGGGGGGGCCAGCCAGATACGCAGTATTTT. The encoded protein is CASSQLGGGQPDTQYF.

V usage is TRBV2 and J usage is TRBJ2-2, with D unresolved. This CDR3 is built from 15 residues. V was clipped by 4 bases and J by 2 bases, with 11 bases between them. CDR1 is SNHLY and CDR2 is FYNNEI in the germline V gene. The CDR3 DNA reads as TGTGCCAGCAGTGTCGATACACCCAACACCGGGGAGCTGTTTTTT. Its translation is CASSVDTPNTGELFF.

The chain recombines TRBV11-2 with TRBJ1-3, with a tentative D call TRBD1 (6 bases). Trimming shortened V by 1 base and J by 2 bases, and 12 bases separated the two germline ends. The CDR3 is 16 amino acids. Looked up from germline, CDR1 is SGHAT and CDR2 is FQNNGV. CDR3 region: CASSLVQGTAGNTIYF. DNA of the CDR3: TGTGCCAGCAGCTTAGTCCAGGGGACGGCTGGAAACACCATATATTTT.

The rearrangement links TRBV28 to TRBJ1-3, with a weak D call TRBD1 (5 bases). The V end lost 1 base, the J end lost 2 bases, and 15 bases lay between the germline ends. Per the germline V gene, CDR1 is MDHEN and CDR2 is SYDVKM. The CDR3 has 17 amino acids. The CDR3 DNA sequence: TGTGCCAGCAGTTTATCCCTCGGGGGGGGAACTGGAAACACCATATATTTT. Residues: CASSLSLGGGTGNTIYF.

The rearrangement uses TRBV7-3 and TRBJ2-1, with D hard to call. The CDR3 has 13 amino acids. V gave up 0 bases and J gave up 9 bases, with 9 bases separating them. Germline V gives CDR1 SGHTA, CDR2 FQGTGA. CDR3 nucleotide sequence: TGTGCCAGCAGCTTAACCGAGGCCGGTGAGCAGTTCTTC. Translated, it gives CASSLTEAGEQFF.

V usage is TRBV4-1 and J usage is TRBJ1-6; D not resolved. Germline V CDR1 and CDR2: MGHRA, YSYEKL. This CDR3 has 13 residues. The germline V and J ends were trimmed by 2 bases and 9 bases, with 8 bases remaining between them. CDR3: CASSQFASSPLHF. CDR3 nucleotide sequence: TGCGCCAGCAGCCAATTCGCGAGTTCACCCCTCCACTTT.

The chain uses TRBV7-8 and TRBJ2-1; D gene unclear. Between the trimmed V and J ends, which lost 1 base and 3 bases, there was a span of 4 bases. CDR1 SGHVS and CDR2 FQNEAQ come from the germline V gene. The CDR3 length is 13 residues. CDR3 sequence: CASSLDSYNEQFF. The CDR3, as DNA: TGTGCCAGCAGCTTAGACAGCTACAATGAGCAGTTCTTC.

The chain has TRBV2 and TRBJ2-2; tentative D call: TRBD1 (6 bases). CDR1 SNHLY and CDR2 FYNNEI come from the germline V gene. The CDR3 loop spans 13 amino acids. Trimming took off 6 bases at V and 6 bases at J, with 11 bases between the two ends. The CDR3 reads CASRETGPGELFF. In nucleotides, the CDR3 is TGTGCCAGCAGGGAGACAGGCCCCGGGGAGCTGTTTTTT. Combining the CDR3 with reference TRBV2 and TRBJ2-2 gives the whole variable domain EPEVTQTPSHQVTQMGQEVILRCVPISNHLYFYWYRQILGQKVEFLVSFYNNEISEKSEIFDDQFSVERPDGSNFTLKIRSTKLEDSAMYFCASRETGPGELFFGEGSRLTVL.

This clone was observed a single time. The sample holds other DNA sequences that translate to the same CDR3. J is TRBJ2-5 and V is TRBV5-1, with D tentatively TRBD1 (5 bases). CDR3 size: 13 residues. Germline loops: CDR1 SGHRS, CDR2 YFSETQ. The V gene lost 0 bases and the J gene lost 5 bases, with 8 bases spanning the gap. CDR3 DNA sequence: TGCGCCAGCAGCTTGGGGCAGGGCGAGACCCAGTACTTC. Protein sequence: CASSLGQGETQYF.

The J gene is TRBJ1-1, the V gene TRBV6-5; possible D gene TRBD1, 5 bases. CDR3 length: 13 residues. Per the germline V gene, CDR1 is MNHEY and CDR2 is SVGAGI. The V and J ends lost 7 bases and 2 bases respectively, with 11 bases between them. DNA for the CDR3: TGTGCCAGCAATCGACAGATTAACACTGAAGCTTTCTTT. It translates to CASNRQINTEAFF.

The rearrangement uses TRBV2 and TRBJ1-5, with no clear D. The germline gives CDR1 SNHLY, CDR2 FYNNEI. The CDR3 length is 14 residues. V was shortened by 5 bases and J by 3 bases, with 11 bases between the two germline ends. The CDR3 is CASSPTEINQPQHF. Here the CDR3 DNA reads TGTGCCAGCAGTCCTACAGAAATCAATCAGCCCCAGCATTTT.

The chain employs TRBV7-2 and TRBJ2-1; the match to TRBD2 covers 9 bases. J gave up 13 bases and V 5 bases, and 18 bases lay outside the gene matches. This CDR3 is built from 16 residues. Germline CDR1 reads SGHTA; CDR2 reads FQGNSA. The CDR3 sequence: CASSHGGTSMVGNQFF. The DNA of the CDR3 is TGTGCCAGCAGCCACGGGGGGACTAGCATGGTGGGGAACCAGTTCTTC.

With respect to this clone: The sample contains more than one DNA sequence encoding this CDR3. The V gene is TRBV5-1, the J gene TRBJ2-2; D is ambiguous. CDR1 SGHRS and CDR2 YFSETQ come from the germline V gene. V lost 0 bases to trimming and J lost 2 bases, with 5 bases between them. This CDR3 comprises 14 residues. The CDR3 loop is CASSLGQNTGELFF. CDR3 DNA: TGCGCCAGCAGCTTGGGACAAAACACCGGGGAGCTGTTTTTT.

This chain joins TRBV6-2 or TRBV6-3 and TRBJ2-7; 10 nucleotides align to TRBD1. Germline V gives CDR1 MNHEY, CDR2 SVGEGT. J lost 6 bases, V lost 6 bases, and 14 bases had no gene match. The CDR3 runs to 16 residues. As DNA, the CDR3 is TGTGCCAGCAGCCCCGAACCGGGACAGGGGTTGGTCGAGCAGTACTTC. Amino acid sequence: CASSPEPGQGLVEQYF.

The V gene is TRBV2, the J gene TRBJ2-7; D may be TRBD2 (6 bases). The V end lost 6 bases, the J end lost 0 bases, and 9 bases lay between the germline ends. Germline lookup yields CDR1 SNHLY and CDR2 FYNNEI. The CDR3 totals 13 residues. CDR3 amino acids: CASSRDFSYEQYF. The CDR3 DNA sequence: TGTGCCAGCAGCCGGGACTTCTCCTACGAGCAGTACTTC.

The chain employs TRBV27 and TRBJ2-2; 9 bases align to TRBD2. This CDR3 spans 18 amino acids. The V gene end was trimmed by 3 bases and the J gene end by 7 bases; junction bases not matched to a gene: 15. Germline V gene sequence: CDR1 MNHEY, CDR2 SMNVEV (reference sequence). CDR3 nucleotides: TGTGCCAGCAGTTTCGTCGGCGGGAGGGCCAATGGTGGCGGGGAGCTGTTTTTT. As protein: CASSFVGGRANGGGELFF.

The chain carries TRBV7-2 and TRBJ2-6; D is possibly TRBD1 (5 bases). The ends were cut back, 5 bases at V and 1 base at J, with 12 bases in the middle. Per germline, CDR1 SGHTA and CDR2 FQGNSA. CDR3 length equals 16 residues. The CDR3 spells CASSLLPGSGANVLTF. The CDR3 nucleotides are TGTGCCAGCAGCCTTCTGCCAGGGTCTGGGGCCAACGTCCTGACTTTC.

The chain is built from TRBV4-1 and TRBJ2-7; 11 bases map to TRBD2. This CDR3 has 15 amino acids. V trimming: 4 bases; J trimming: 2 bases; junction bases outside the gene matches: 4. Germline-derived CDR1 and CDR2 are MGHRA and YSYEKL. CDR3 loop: CASSPGTSGPYEQYF. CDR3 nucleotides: TGCGCCAGCAGCCCAGGGACTAGCGGTCCCTACGAGCAGTACTTC.

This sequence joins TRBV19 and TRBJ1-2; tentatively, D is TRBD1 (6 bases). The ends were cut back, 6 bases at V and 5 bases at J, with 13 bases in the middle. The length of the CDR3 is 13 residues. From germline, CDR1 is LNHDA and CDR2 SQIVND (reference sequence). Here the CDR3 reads CASSTGTGYGYTF. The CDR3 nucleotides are TGTGCCAGTAGCACAGGGACGGGGTATGGCTACACCTTC.

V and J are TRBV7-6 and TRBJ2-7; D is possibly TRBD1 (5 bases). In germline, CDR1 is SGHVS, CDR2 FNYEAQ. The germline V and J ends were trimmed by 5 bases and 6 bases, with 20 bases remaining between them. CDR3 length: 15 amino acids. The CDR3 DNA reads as TGTGCCAGCAGCCTCTGGACACGAACAAAGTCCGAGCAGTACTTC. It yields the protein CASSLWTRTKSEQYF.

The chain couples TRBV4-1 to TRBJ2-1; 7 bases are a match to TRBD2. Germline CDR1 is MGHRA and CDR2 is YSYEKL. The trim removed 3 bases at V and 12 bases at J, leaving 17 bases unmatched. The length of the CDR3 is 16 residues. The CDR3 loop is CASSHPLGGRAPGQFF. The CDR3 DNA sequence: TGCGCCAGCAGCCACCCTTTGGGGGGGAGGGCCCCGGGGCAGTTCTTC.

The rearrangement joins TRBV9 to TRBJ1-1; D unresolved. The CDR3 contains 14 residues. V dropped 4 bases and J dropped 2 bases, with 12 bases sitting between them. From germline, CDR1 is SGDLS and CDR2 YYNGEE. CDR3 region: CASSPSRVNTEAFF. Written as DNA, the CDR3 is TGTGCCAGCAGCCCCAGTCGGGTCAACACTGAAGCTTTCTTT.

The CDR3 region has the DNA TGTGCCAGCGATGAGGGATACACTGAAGCTTTCTTT. As protein: CASDEGYTEAFF. The V and J genes are TRBV2 and TRBJ1-1; D is undetermined. Germline CDR1 SNHLY, CDR2 FYNNEI. CDR3 size: 12 residues. Trimming took 8 bases from V and 3 from J, leaving 10 bases between them.

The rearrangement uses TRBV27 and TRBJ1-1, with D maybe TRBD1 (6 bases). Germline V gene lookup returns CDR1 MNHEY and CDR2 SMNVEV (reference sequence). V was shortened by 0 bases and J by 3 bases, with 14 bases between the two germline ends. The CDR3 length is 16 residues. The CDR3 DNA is TGTGCCAGCAGTTTATCGTCGCCAGGGGCTTACACTGAAGCTTTCTTT. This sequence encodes CASSLSSPGAYTEAFF.

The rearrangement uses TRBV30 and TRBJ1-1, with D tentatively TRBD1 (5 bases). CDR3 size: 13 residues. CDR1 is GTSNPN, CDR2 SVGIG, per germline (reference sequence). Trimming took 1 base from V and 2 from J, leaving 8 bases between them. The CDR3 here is CAWSEGHNTEAFF. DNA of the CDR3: TGTGCCTGGAGTGAGGGGCACAACACTGAAGCTTTCTTT.

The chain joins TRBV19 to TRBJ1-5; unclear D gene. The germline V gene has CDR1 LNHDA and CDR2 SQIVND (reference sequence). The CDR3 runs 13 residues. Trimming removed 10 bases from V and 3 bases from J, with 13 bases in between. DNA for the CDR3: TGTGCCACGTGGCGGGGATTCAATCAGCCCCAGCATTTT. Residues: CATWRGFNQPQHF.

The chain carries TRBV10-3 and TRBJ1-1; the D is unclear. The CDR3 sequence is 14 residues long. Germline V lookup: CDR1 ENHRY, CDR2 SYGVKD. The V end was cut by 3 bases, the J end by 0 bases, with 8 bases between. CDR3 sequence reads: CAISDAMMNTEAFF. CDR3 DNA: TGTGCCATCAGTGATGCTATGATGAACACTGAAGCTTTCTTT.